This T cell receptor (beta chain) was sequenced in a study of blood T cell repertoires in COVID-19. About the study: Samples taken during acute and convalescent COVID-19 were collected in the United States, Italy and Spain.

Participants spanned ages about 18 to 90 years and resided in about 25 US areas. Symptom resolution, clearance, or two negative PCRs marked donors in Cohort 3 as recovered. The assay was immunoSEQ multiplex PCR, and TCRdb's table has in-frame clones only and misses some. The sample lists fewer than 250,000 clones; under 85% were seen once. This CDR3 has 13 residues. The V and J ends lost 3 bases and 5 bases respectively, with 11 bases between them. The rearrangement links TRBV12-3 or TRBV12-4 to TRBJ2-7; D possibly corresponds to TRBD2 (7 bases). Sequencing was done on a sample of PBMCs or T cells enriched from blood (not recorded which). This clonotype was obtained from a man aged 55-75 years who had recovered from COVID-19. CDR3 sequence reads: CASSLGGRDEQYF. CDR3 DNA: TGTGCCAGCAGTTTGGGGGGGCGCGACGAGCAGTACTTC.